A single sample gave rise to the 11 T cell receptor beta chains below, sequenced in a study of CD8 T cells in Susac syndrome. The authors reverse transcribed about 0.5 to 1 ug RNA with random hexamers. MiXCR was run by TCRdb on the immunoSEQ multiplex PCR reads, yielding one entry per CDR3 protein. This repertoire shows roughly 130,000 distinct CDR3 sequences, about 95% found once; its top ten account for roughly 0.11%. Sequenced sample: CD4+ T cells from PBMCs. The source is a human donor in good health.

The chain uses TRBV2 and TRBJ2-3; D is possibly TRBD2 (5 bases). V dropped 4 bases and J dropped 4 bases, with 15 bases sitting between them. Germline CDR1 and CDR2: SNHLY and FYNNEI. The CDR3 runs 15 residues. CDR3 in DNA: TGTGCCAGCAGTGGGCGGGCTTTCGGCGCAGATACGCAGTATTTT. Amino acid sequence: CASSGRAFGADTQYF.

This chain links TRBV29-1 with TRBJ2-3; D may match TRBD1 or TRBD2 (5 bases each). Trimming took off 7 bases at V and 2 bases at J, with 13 bases between the two ends. Germline assignment: CDR1 SQVTM and CDR2 ANQGSEA. The CDR3 has 13 residues. The CDR3 here is CSGQGTLTDTQYF. CDR3 nucleotides: TGCAGCGGACAAGGGACCCTCACAGATACGCAGTATTTT.

The chain links TRBV12-3 or TRBV12-4 to TRBJ2-3; D is perhaps TRBD1 or TRBD2 (5 bases each). Trimming shortened V by 7 bases and J by 6 bases, and 11 bases separated the two germline ends. CDR3 length: 12 residues. CDR3 sequence (DNA): TGTGCCAGCACCGGGACGGCGGATACGCAGTATTTT. Translating gives CASTGTADTQYF.

This clonotype occurred once. This chain connects TRBV3-1 to TRBJ2-2; D is undetermined. The length of the CDR3 is 15 residues. V gave up 0 bases and J gave up 8 bases, with 13 bases separating them. Germline CDR1 reads LGHDT; CDR2 reads YNNKEL (reference sequence). DNA for the CDR3: TGTGCCAGCAGCCAAGAAATCAATCTTGTGGGGGAGCTGTTTTTT. Translated, it gives CASSQEINLVGELFF.

This clonotype is a singleton in its sample. The CDR3 spells CSVDSGSWETQYF. As DNA, the CDR3 is TGCAGCGTTGACTCTGGGAGTTGGGAGACCCAGTACTTC. V usage is TRBV29-1 and J usage is TRBJ2-5; a weak D match, TRBD2 (5 bases). The V gene's germline CDR1 is SQVTM and CDR2 ANQGSEA. V lost 3 bases to trimming and J lost 5 bases, with 13 bases between them. CDR3 size: 13 residues.

V is TRBV6-5 and J is TRBJ2-3; D is unclear. The germline V gene has CDR1 MNHEY and CDR2 SVGAGI. Between the trimmed V and J ends, which lost 6 bases and 4 bases, there was a span of 8 bases. The CDR3 has 12 amino acids. In DNA form, the CDR3 reads TGTGCCAGCAGGACCGAGGCAGATACGCAGTATTTT. Encoded protein: CASRTEADTQYF.

This rearrangement joins TRBV4-2 to TRBJ2-2; the match to TRBD2 covers 12 bases. CDR1 is LGHNA and CDR2 is YNFKEQ in the germline V gene. Trimming cost V 4 bases and J 5 bases; bases outside gene matches: 5. The CDR3 runs 16 residues. This CDR3 is CASSLSGTSGTGELFF. DNA of the CDR3: TGTGCCAGCAGCCTATCCGGGACTAGCGGGACCGGGGAGCTGTTTTTT.

V usage is TRBV19 and J usage is TRBJ2-7; 11 bases line up with TRBD1. Germline-derived CDR1 and CDR2 are LNHDA and SQIVND (reference sequence). V gave up 9 bases and J gave up 2 bases; unmatched junction bases: 6. This CDR3 region has 14 residues. CDR3 nucleotides: TGTGCCAGCAATATGGGACAGGGGGCCTACGAGCAGTACTTC. Residues: CASNMGQGAYEQYF.

The rearrangement links TRBV7-9 to TRBJ2-5, with TRBD1 matching over 10 bases. V dropped 5 bases and J dropped 5; count of bases not matched to a gene: 5. The CDR3 has 14 residues. Germline CDR1 reads SEHNR; CDR2 reads FQNEAQ (reference sequence). The CDR3 DNA reads as TGTGCCAGCAGCCCGGGACAGGGGATGGAGACCCAGTACTTC. Protein sequence: CASSPGQGMETQYF.

The chain uses TRBV12-3 or TRBV12-4 and TRBJ2-4, with D possibly being TRBD1 or TRBD2 (5 bases each). CDR3 length: 16 residues. Deletions cut 7 bases from V and 0 bases from J, with 16 bases between. The CDR3 is CASTPAREIAKNIQYF. The CDR3 bases are TGTGCCAGCACCCCCGCCAGGGAGATAGCCAAAAACATTCAGTACTTC.

This clonotype was detected a few times. This chain connects TRBV20-1 to TRBJ2-3, with TRBD1 as a possible D gene (6 bases). Germline assignment: CDR1 DFQATT and CDR2 SNEGSKA (reference sequence). V was clipped by 5 bases and J by 1 base, with 7 bases between them. The CDR3 has 12 residues. The CDR3 DNA sequence: TGCAGTGCTTCAGGGGGCACAGATACGCAGTATTTT. Its translation is CSASGGTDTQYF.